This is a list of T cell receptor beta chains from one sample in a study of blood T cell repertoires in COVID-19. The repertoire was sequenced with immunoSEQ multiplex PCR; TCRdb's copy has only in-frame clones and lacks some. The sample lists around 370,000 clones; approximately 90% were seen once. The sequenced material came from PBMCs or T cells enriched from blood (not recorded which). The receptors were sampled from a woman younger than 30 who had recovered from COVID-19. CDR3s include the opening cysteine and the closing phenylalanine or tryptophan. The order of the fields is J gene, D gene, clone size, V gene, CDR3 length, CDR3 protein, CDR3 DNA. The D gene is left open where the match is weak. A row's size may be missing; if present it is once, few, many or a size class.

J: TRBJ1-2
D: NA
size: once
V: TRBV23-1
length: 14
CDR3: CASKTCRANYGYTF
DNA: TGCGCCAGCAAAACCTGCAGGGCAAACTATGGCTACACCTTC

J: TRBJ2-7
D: NA
size: NA
V: TRBV6-2/TRBV6-3
length: 14
CDR3: CASSYGRGTYEQYF
DNA: TGTGCCAGCAGTTACGGCCGGGGAACCTACGAGCAGTACTTC

J: TRBJ2-7
D: NA
size: few
V: TRBV2
length: 11
CDR3: CASSLRYEQYF
DNA: TGTGCCAGCAGCCTAAGATACGAGCAGTACTTC

J: TRBJ1-4
D: NA
size: few
V: TRBV6-5
length: 14
CDR3: CASSDRWGGEKLFF
DNA: TGTGCCAGCAGCGACAGATGGGGCGGCGAAAAACTGTTTTTT

J: TRBJ2-7
D: TRBD1
size: NA
V: TRBV6-5
length: 13
CDR3: CASKTTGAHEQYF
DNA: TGTGCCAGCAAAACGACAGGGGCCCACGAGCAGTACTTC

J: TRBJ1-5
D: NA
size: NA
V: TRBV5-5
length: 12
CDR3: CASSPKNQPQHF
DNA: TGTGCCAGCAGCCCCAAAAATCAGCCCCAGCATTTT

J: TRBJ2-3
D: NA
size: NA
V: TRBV4-3
length: 16
CDR3: CASSQDGRGDTDTQYF
DNA: TGCGCCAGCAGCCAAGATGGCAGGGGCGACACAGATACGCAGTATTTT

J: TRBJ1-1
D: NA
size: NA
V: TRBV11-2
length: 14
CDR3: CASSGLLRDTEAFF
DNA: TGTGCCAGCAGTGGACTTCTGAGGGACACTGAAGCTTTCTTT

J: TRBJ1-2
D: TRBD1
size: NA
V: TRBV7-9
length: 16
CDR3: CASSLVSGTGGSGYTF
DNA: TGTGCCAGCAGCTTAGTCAGCGGGACAGGGGGATCTGGCTACACCTTC

J: TRBJ1-2
D: TRBD1
size: NA
V: TRBV7-9
length: 14
CDR3: CASSPGQGGYGYTF
DNA: TGTGCCAGCAGCCCGGGACAGGGTGGCTATGGCTACACCTTC

J: TRBJ1-1
D: NA
size: once
V: TRBV10-3
length: 14
CDR3: CAITADRMNTEAFF
DNA: TGTGCCATCACTGCTGACAGGATGAACACTGAAGCTTTCTTT

J: TRBJ1-2
D: TRBD1
size: NA
V: TRBV5-1
length: 16
CDR3: CASSQGQGAVMGGYTF
DNA: TGCGCCAGCAGCCAAGGACAGGGGGCGGTCATGGGTGGCTACACCTTC

J: TRBJ2-1
D: TRBD1
size: NA
V: TRBV24-1
length: 13
CDR3: CATTGTGYNEQFF
DNA: TGTGCCACCACCGGGACAGGGTACAATGAGCAGTTCTTC

J: TRBJ2-1
D: NA
size: once
V: TRBV11-2
length: 15
CDR3: CASSLGSGYYNEQFF
DNA: TGTGCCAGCAGCTTAGGTTCGGGGTATTACAATGAGCAGTTCTTC

J: TRBJ2-7
D: NA
size: few
V: TRBV27
length: 17
CDR3: CASSSLSIGAEPYEQYF
DNA: TGTGCCAGCAGTTCCCTTAGTATAGGGGCAGAGCCCTACGAGCAGTACTTC

J: TRBJ1-5
D: NA
size: NA
V: TRBV27
length: 14
CDR3: CASSFRGGNQPQHF
DNA: TGTGCCAGCAGCTTCAGGGGAGGCAATCAGCCCCAGCATTTT

J: TRBJ1-2
D: NA
size: NA
V: TRBV29-1
length: 12
CDR3: CSVESTVYGYTF
DNA: TGCAGCGTTGAATCCACGGTCTATGGCTACACCTTC

J: TRBJ2-2
D: NA
size: NA
V: TRBV29-1
length: 13
CDR3: CSVLKGDTGELFF
DNA: TGCAGCGTCCTCAAAGGGGACACCGGGGAGCTGTTTTTT

J: TRBJ1-5
D: NA
size: NA
V: TRBV12-3/TRBV12-4
length: 13
CDR3: CASSLGSNQPQHF
DNA: TGTGCCAGCAGCCTCGGTTCGAATCAGCCCCAGCATTTT

J: TRBJ2-2
D: TRBD2
size: once
V: TRBV30
length: 17
CDR3: CAWSPLWSGGGSGELFF
DNA: TGTGCCTGGTCCCCCCTCTGGAGCGGGGGAGGCTCCGGGGAGCTGTTTTTT

J: TRBJ1-2
D: NA
size: NA
V: TRBV7-2
length: 14
CDR3: CASSFGGEIDGYTF
DNA: TGTGCCAGCAGCTTTGGAGGGGAGATCGATGGCTACACCTTC

J: TRBJ2-2
D: TRBD1
size: NA
V: TRBV28
length: 16
CDR3: CASSLLPGGSTGELFF
DNA: TGTGCCAGCAGTTTACTACCAGGGGGAAGCACCGGGGAGCTGTTTTTT

J: TRBJ2-2
D: NA
size: NA
V: TRBV11-2
length: 14
CDR3: CASSLDRPRSGLFF
DNA: TGTGCCAGCAGCTTAGATCGACCGCGGTCCGGGCTGTTTTTT

J: TRBJ2-7
D: TRBD2
size: NA
V: TRBV9
length: 14
CDR3: CASSVGLGSYEQYF
DNA: TGTGCCAGCAGCGTGGGACTAGGATCCTACGAGCAGTACTTC

J: TRBJ2-7
D: NA
size: once
V: TRBV21-1
length: 20
CDR3: CASSKGVGPSRGARIYEQYF
DNA: TGTGCCAGCAGCAAAGGGGTGGGCCCCTCACGGGGGGCCAGGATTTACGAGCAGTACTTC

J: TRBJ1-4
D: TRBD1
size: NA
V: TRBV6-5
length: 16
CDR3: CASSYTYRGTNEKLFF
DNA: TGTGCCAGCAGTTACACCTACAGGGGGACTAATGAAAAACTGTTTTTT

J: TRBJ2-3
D: TRBD2
size: once
V: TRBV7-3
length: 14
CDR3: CASSLTSGTDTQYF
DNA: TGTGCCAGCAGCTTGACTAGCGGCACAGATACGCAGTATTTT

J: TRBJ2-7
D: TRBD2
size: NA
V: TRBV3-1/TRBV3-2
length: 14
CDR3: CASSRGDYSYEQYF
DNA: TGTGCCAGCAGCCGAGGGGACTACTCCTACGAGCAGTACTTC

J: TRBJ2-3
D: NA
size: NA
V: TRBV7-3
length: 16
CDR3: CASSLRGGASTDTQYF
DNA: TGTGCCAGCAGCTTAAGAGGGGGGGCTAGCACAGATACGCAGTATTTT

J: TRBJ2-2
D: NA
size: NA
V: TRBV3-1/TRBV3-2
length: 15
CDR3: CASSPGTFNTGELFF
DNA: TGTGCCAGCAGCCCCGGGACTTTCAACACCGGGGAGCTGTTTTTT

J: TRBJ2-1
D: TRBD2
size: NA
V: TRBV4-2
length: 16
CDR3: CASSQHSGGAYNEQFF
DNA: TGTGCCAGCAGCCAACATAGCGGGGGGGCCTACAATGAGCAGTTCTTC

J: TRBJ2-7
D: TRBD1
size: NA
V: TRBV30
length: 14
CDR3: CAWSGGQGPYEQYF
DNA: TGTGCCTGGAGTGGTGGACAGGGCCCCTACGAGCAGTACTTC

J: TRBJ2-7
D: NA
size: NA
V: TRBV30
length: 13
CDR3: CAWSLGATYEQYF
DNA: TGTGCCTGGAGCCTAGGCGCTACCTACGAGCAGTACTTC

J: TRBJ2-1
D: NA
size: NA
V: TRBV9
length: 16
CDR3: CASSVGGQNSYNEQFF
DNA: TGTGCCAGCAGCGTTGGAGGGCAGAACTCCTACAATGAGCAGTTCTTC

J: TRBJ2-7
D: TRBD1
size: NA
V: TRBV28
length: 16
CDR3: CASRDIDRASSYEQYF
DNA: TGTGCCAGCAGAGATATCGACAGGGCTTCGTCCTACGAGCAGTACTTC

J: TRBJ1-2
D: TRBD1
size: few
V: TRBV25-1
length: 15
CDR3: CASSGGQGAKYGYTF
DNA: TGTGCCAGCAGTGGGGGACAGGGGGCTAAATATGGCTACACCTTC

J: TRBJ2-1
D: TRBD1
size: NA
V: TRBV7-2
length: 14
CDR3: CASSFPAGTGEQFF
DNA: TGTGCCAGCAGCTTCCCTGCCGGGACAGGCGAGCAGTTCTTC

J: TRBJ2-5
D: TRBD2
size: once
V: TRBV7-2
length: 18
CDR3: CASSLFTALAGGGETQYF
DNA: TGTGCCAGCAGCCTTTTTACCGCTCTAGCGGGGGGAGGGGAGACCCAGTACTTC

J: TRBJ2-1
D: TRBD1
size: NA
V: TRBV27
length: 14
CDR3: CASSGIRGRNEQFF
DNA: TGTGCCAGCAGCGGAATCAGGGGGCGGAATGAGCAGTTCTTC

J: TRBJ1-5
D: TRBD1
size: NA
V: TRBV2
length: 16
CDR3: CASSDTVTGRNQPQHF
DNA: TGTGCCAGCAGTGACACAGTGACAGGGCGGAATCAGCCCCAGCATTTT

J: TRBJ1-2
D: NA
size: NA
V: TRBV5-1
length: 13
CDR3: CASSLAVLYGYTF
DNA: TGCGCCAGCAGCTTGGCAGTTCTCTATGGCTACACCTTC

J: TRBJ1-5
D: TRBD1
size: NA
V: TRBV19
length: 16
CDR3: CASSIWGTGGSQPQHF
DNA: TGTGCCAGTAGTATATGGGGGACAGGGGGTAGTCAGCCCCAGCATTTT

J: TRBJ1-2
D: TRBD1
size: NA
V: TRBV11-3
length: 13
CDR3: CASSLQGGRGYTF
DNA: TGTGCCAGCAGCCTCCAGGGGGGTCGGGGCTACACCTTC

J: TRBJ1-1
D: TRBD1
size: NA
V: TRBV19
length: 14
CDR3: CASRSTGLNTEAFF
DNA: TGTGCCAGTAGATCGACAGGGTTGAACACTGAAGCTTTCTTT

J: TRBJ2-7
D: NA
size: NA
V: TRBV27
length: 14
CDR3: CASSSRTNHYEQYF
DNA: TGTGCCAGCAGTTCTCGGACAAATCACTACGAGCAGTACTTC